A selection of T cell receptor beta chains follows, all from one sample in a study of blood T cell repertoires in COVID-19. The assay was immunoSEQ multiplex PCR, and TCRdb's table has in-frame clones only and misses some. The sample contains a few hundred thousand clones, nearly 90% of which appear only once. Sequencing input: peripheral blood. The receptors were sampled from a woman aged 40 to 50 with COVID-19, enrolled during active disease. Each CDR3 is given with its conserved first and last residue. Fields, in order: V gene, clone size, J gene, D gene, CDR3 protein, CDR3 DNA. A D gene is named only where the DNA matches it firmly. A clone size is listed for some rows: how often the clone was seen (once, few, many), or a class if it is expanded.

TRBV2	.	TRBJ2-1	TRBD2	CASSEGLPSNEQFF	TGTGCCAGCAGTGAGGGACTACCTTCGAATGAGCAGTTCTTC
TRBV6-6	.	TRBJ1-4	.	CASSDGATNEKLFF	TGTGCCAGCAGCGACGGGGCAACTAATGAAAAACTGTTTTTT
TRBV28	.	TRBJ1-6	TRBD1	CASRRTGGYNSPLHF	TGTGCCAGCAGGAGGACAGGGGGCTATAATTCACCCCTCCACTTT
TRBV5-6	.	TRBJ1-5	TRBD1	CASSSGTGVVQPQHF	TGTGCCAGCAGCTCAGGGACAGGGGTCGTCCAGCCCCAGCATTTT
TRBV7-9	few	TRBJ2-5	TRBD1	CASTPPGQGRETQYF	TGTGCCAGCACCCCTCCGGGACAGGGAAGGGAGACCCAGTACTTC
TRBV20-1	.	TRBJ2-5	.	CSASRQLQETQYF	TGCAGTGCTAGTCGACAGCTCCAAGAGACCCAGTACTTC
TRBV27	once	TRBJ1-2	.	CASSLEGRTNYGYTF	TGTGCCAGCAGTTTAGAGGGCCGAACTAACTATGGCTACACCTTC
TRBV6-2/TRBV6-3	.	TRBJ1-3	.	CASSFPVSGNTIYF	TGTGCCAGCAGTTTCCCGGTCTCTGGAAACACCATATATTTT
TRBV11-2	.	TRBJ2-3	TRBD2	CASSLMGLAGGLDTQYF	TGTGCCAGCAGCTTAATGGGACTAGCGGGAGGATTAGATACGCAGTATTTT
TRBV11-1	.	TRBJ2-1	.	CATGIRSSYNEQFF	TGTGCCACCGGGATACGGAGCTCCTACAATGAGCAGTTCTTC
TRBV7-3	.	TRBJ1-2	TRBD1	CASSSGQDGYTF	TGTGCCAGCAGCTCCGGACAGGACGGCTACACCTTC
TRBV19	.	TRBJ1-5	.	CASSMRHSSRPQHF	TGTGCCAGTAGTATGAGACACTCCAGTCGGCCCCAGCATTTT
TRBV7-9	.	TRBJ2-3	.	CASSWSDFYTDTQYF	TGTGCCAGCAGCTGGTCGGACTTTTACACAGATACGCAGTATTTT
TRBV7-9	.	TRBJ2-7	TRBD1	CASSLSGGSDEQYF	TGTGCCAGCAGCTTGTCAGGGGGTTCGGATGAGCAGTACTTC
TRBV3-1/TRBV3-2	once	TRBJ2-7	.	CASSQDFRTWEQYF	TGTGCCAGCAGCCAAGATTTCAGAACGTGGGAGCAGTACTTC
TRBV27	.	TRBJ2-1	TRBD2	CASRLAGGNEQFF	TGTGCCAGCAGACTAGCGGGAGGAAATGAGCAGTTCTTC
TRBV7-3	.	TRBJ1-2	TRBD1	CASSRQGGYGYTF	TGTGCCAGCAGCCGACAGGGGGGGTATGGCTACACCTTC
TRBV7-3	.	TRBJ1-5	.	CASSPGQSHQPQHF	TGTGCCAGCAGCCCCGGACAGTCCCATCAGCCCCAGCATTTT
TRBV5-1	.	TRBJ2-3	.	CASSEPQGTQYF	TGCGCCAGCAGCGAACCACAGGGTACGCAGTATTTT
TRBV5-1	few	TRBJ2-7	TRBD2	CASSPGLAGAYEQYF	TGCGCCAGCAGCCCCGGACTAGCGGGAGCCTACGAGCAGTACTTC